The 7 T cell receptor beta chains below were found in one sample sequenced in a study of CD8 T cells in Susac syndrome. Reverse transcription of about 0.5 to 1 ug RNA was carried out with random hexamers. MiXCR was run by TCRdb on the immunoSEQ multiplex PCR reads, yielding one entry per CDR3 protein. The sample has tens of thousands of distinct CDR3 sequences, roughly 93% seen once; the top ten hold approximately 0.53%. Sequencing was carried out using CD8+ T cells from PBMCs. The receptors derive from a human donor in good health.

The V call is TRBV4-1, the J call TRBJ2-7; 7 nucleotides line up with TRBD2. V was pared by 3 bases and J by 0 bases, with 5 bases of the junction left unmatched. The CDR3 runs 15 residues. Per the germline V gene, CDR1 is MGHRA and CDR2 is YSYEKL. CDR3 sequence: CASSQSSGYSYEQYF. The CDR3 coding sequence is TGCGCCAGCAGCCAGAGTAGCGGGTACTCCTACGAGCAGTACTTC.

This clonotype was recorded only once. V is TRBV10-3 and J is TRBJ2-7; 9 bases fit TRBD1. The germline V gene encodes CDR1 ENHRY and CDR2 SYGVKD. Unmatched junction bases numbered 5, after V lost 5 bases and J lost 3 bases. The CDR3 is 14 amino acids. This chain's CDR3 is CAISRGQGGYEQYF. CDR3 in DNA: TGTGCCATCAGTCGGGGACAGGGAGGCTACGAGCAGTACTTC.

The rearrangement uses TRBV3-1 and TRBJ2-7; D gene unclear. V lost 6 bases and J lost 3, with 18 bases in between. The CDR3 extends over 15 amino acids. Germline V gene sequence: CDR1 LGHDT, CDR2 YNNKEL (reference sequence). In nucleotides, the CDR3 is TGTGCCAGCAGGCTAAACTTCTCCCCAGACTACGAGCAGTACTTC. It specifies CASRLNFSPDYEQYF.

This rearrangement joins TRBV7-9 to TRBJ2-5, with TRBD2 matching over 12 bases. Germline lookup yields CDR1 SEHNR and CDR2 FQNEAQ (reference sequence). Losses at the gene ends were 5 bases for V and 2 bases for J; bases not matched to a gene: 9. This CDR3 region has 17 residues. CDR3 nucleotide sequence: TGTGCCAGCAGCCTCCCGACTAGCGGGAGCCTTCAAGAGACCCAGTACTTC. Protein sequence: CASSLPTSGSLQETQYF.

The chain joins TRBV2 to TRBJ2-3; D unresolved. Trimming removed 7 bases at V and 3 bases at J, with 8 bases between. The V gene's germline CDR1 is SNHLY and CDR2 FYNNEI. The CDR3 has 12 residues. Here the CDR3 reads CASIEVTDTQYF. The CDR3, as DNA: TGTGCCAGCATCGAGGTTACAGATACGCAGTATTTT.

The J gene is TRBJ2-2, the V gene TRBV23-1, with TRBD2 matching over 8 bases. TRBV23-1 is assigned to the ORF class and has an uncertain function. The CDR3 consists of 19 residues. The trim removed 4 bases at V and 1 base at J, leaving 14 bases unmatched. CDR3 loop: CASSRRQWAGGLNTGELFF. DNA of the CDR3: TGCGCCAGCAGTCGACGCCAGTGGGCGGGAGGCCTGAACACCGGGGAGCTGTTTTTT.

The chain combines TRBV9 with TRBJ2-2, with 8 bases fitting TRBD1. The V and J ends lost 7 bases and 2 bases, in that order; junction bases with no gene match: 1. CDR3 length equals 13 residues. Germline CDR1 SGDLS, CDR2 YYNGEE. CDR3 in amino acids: CASGQGNTGELFF. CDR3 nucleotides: TGTGCCAGCGGACAGGGAAACACCGGGGAGCTGTTTTTT.